The 24 T cell receptor beta chains presented below share a single source sample, sequenced in a study of cytomegalovirus exposure and HLA in healthy donors. PCR was performed using 60 Vbeta and 13 Jbeta primers. Clones were sequenced by immunoSEQ multiplex PCR, and TCRdb holds only the in-frame ones, with some missing. Here the sample spans 65,000 to 90,000 clones, approximately 79% being singletons. The specimen was PBMCs. The receptors stem from a woman aged 40 to 49 in good health and CMV-seropositive.

The chain links TRBV6-5 to TRBJ2-5, with D tentatively TRBD1 (5 bases). Near its end, the DNA agrees better with TRBJ2-7, so the J call may be wrong. Germline V CDR1 and CDR2: MNHEY, SVGAGI. CDR3 size: 13 residues. The CDR3 sequence: CASSYSTEYEQYF. The DNA of the CDR3 is TGTGCCAGCAGTTACTCGACAGAATACGAGCAGTACTTC.

The rearrangement joins TRBV14 to TRBJ1-3; no firm D call. This CDR3 is 16 amino acids long. V was trimmed by 0 bases and J by 0 bases, leaving 9 bases between them. The germline V gene has CDR1 SGHDN and CDR2 FVKESK. In nucleotides, the CDR3 is TGTGCCAGCAGCCAAGATCTTTTGTTCTCTGGAAACACCATATATTTT. Protein: CASSQDLLFSGNTIYF.

This clone was seen a handful of times. This chain links TRBV28 with TRBJ2-5, with TRBD2 identical over 9 bases. Germline V gene data show CDR1 as MDHEN and CDR2 as SYDVKM. J was trimmed by 1 base and V by 5 bases; bases with no gene match: 8. This CDR3 is 16 amino acids long. The CDR3 bases are TGTGCCAGCAGTCTTTTAGCGGGGGTTATCCAAGAGACCCAGTACTTC. It codes for CASSLLAGVIQETQYF.

The chain joins TRBV2 to TRBJ1-2; D not certain. Trimming left V 6 bases short and J 3 bases short, with 11 bases between. The CDR3 is made up of 13 amino acids. The germline gives CDR1 SNHLY, CDR2 FYNNEI. Here the CDR3 DNA reads TGTGCCAGCAGAGGGCGGGTGCACTATGGCTACACCTTC. It specifies CASRGRVHYGYTF.

V and J are TRBV7-3 and TRBJ1-1; a possible D gene is TRBD1 (6 bases). Germline CDR1 reads SGHTA; CDR2 reads FQGTGA. This CDR3 has 13 amino acids. V shed 5 bases and J shed 10 bases, with 17 bases lying between them. Here the CDR3 reads CASSPTRDIAAFF. The CDR3 DNA sequence: TGTGCCAGCAGCCCCACCCGGGACATTGCAGCTTTCTTT. The whole variable domain, filled in from reference TRBV7-3 and TRBJ1-1, reads GAGVSQTPSNKVTEKGKYVELRCDPISGHTALYWYRQSLGQGPEFLIYFQGTGAADDSGLPNDRFFAVRPEGSVSTLKIQRTERGDSAVYLCASSPTRDIAAFFGQGTRLTVV.

The chain couples TRBV9 to TRBJ2-1, with TRBD1 identical over 7 bases. The CDR3 runs to 14 residues. CDR1 SGDLS and CDR2 YYNGEE come from the germline V gene. The V segment lost 6 bases and the J segment 5 bases; nucleotides outside the gene matches: 8. CDR3 sequence reads: CASNGDSNNNEQFF. The CDR3 DNA follows: TGTGCCAGCAACGGGGACAGCAACAACAATGAGCAGTTCTTC.

This clone was recorded a few times. The chain recombines TRBV6-5 with TRBJ1-1, with D tentatively TRBD1 (6 bases). The CDR3 is made up of 15 amino acids. V lost 2 bases and J lost 1, with 11 bases in between. Germline CDR1 and CDR2: MNHEY and SVGAGI. The CDR3 loop reads CASSYQGWENTEAFF. The CDR3 region has the DNA TGTGCCAGCAGTTACCAGGGGTGGGAGAACACTGAAGCTTTCTTT.

The chain is built from TRBV7-9 and TRBJ1-2; D is perhaps TRBD1 (6 bases). CDR3 length: 13 residues. CDR1 and CDR2 from the germline V gene are SEHNR and FQNEAQ (reference sequence). The V and J ends lost 5 bases and 4 bases respectively, with 11 bases between them. The CDR3 DNA sequence: TGTGCCAGCAGCACAGACAGGTTCTATGGCTACACCTTC. It codes for CASSTDRFYGYTF.

This rearrangement joins TRBV25-1 to TRBJ1-1, with D possibly matching TRBD1 (5 bases). Looked up from germline, CDR1 is MGHDK and CDR2 is SYGVNS. Trimming pared 3 bases from V and 5 bases from J, leaving 13 bases between. The CDR3 runs 14 residues. For the CDR3, the DNA is TGTGCCAGCAGTGAGATCAGGGACTCAACTGAAGCTTTCTTT. Translating it yields CASSEIRDSTEAFF. Full variable domain (rest looked up from reference TRBV25-1 and TRBJ1-1): EADIYQTPRYLVIGTGKKITLECSQTMGHDKMYWYQQDPGMELHLIHYSYGVNSTEKGDLSSESTVSRIRTEHFPLTLESARPSHTSQYLCASSEIRDSTEAFFGQGTRLTVV.

The chain couples TRBV5-8 to TRBJ2-1; 8 bases align to TRBD1. Trimming cost V 0 bases and J 4 bases; bases outside gene matches: 9. This CDR3 has 17 residues. Per germline, CDR1 SGHTS and CDR2 YDEGEE. The CDR3: CASSLGLRTGNYNEQFF. The CDR3 region has the DNA TGTGCCAGCAGCTTGGGCCTAAGGACAGGGAATTACAATGAGCAGTTCTTC.

V gene TRBV10-3 combines with J gene TRBJ1-2, with D possibly TRBD1 on 5 matching bases. This CDR3 has 13 amino acids. Germline values: CDR1 ENHRY, CDR2 SYGVKD. V lost 8 bases to trimming and J lost 2 bases, with 12 bases between them. This chain's CDR3 is CAILGGENYGYTF. CDR3 in DNA: TGTGCCATCCTGGGGGGGGAGAACTATGGCTACACCTTC.

The chain is built from TRBV7-8 and TRBJ2-3, with D possibly TRBD1 on 6 matching bases. The germline V and J ends were trimmed by 3 bases and 0 bases, with 10 bases remaining between them. Germline loops: CDR1 SGHVS, CDR2 FQNEAQ. This CDR3 contains 15 residues. CDR3 sequence reads: CASSFVGHSTDTQYF. CDR3 nucleotides: TGTGCCAGCAGCTTCGTGGGACATAGCACAGATACGCAGTATTTT. Full variable domain (missing parts from reference TRBV7-8 and TRBJ2-3): GAGVSQSPRYKVAKRGQDVALRCDPISGHVSLFWYQQALGQGPEFLTYFQNEAQLDKSGLPSDRFFAERPEGSVSTLKIQRTQQEDSAVYLCASSFVGHSTDTQYFGPGTRLTVL.

CDR3 bases: TGTGCCAGCAGTGGGGGCATGAAACTGTTTTTT. This encodes CASSGGMKLFF. This chain connects TRBV2 to TRBJ1-4, with D maybe TRBD1 (5 bases). Trimming pared 4 bases from V and 11 bases from J, leaving 8 bases between. The CDR3 is made up of 11 amino acids. Germline V gives CDR1 SNHLY, CDR2 FYNNEI.

The CDR3 sequence is CASSDRRVQPGYTF. The CDR3 nucleotides are TGTGCCAGCAGTGATCGTCGGGTGCAACCAGGCTACACCTTC. The chain joins TRBV2 to TRBJ1-2; D remains ambiguous. Germline V gives CDR1 SNHLY, CDR2 FYNNEI. The CDR3 totals 14 residues. V gave up 3 bases and J gave up 8 bases, with 16 bases separating them.

Here the CDR3 DNA reads TGTGCCAGCAGCTTAGATGCAGCTAGCGGGGTCACGGCGCAGTATTTT. Its translation is CASSLDAASGVTAQYF. The rearrangement links TRBV11-2 to TRBJ2-3; 9 positions match TRBD2. CDR3 length: 16 residues. Germline-derived CDR1 and CDR2 are SGHAT and FQNNGV. V shed 0 bases, J shed 10 bases, and the junction held 11 bases outside the gene matches.

The chain recombines TRBV19 with TRBJ1-6; 8 nucleotides align to TRBD1. The junction had 5 bases not matched to a gene; V was cut back by 1 base and J by 6 bases. Germline V gene lookup returns CDR1 LNHDA and CDR2 SQIVND (reference sequence). CDR3 length: 16 residues. CDR3 coding DNA: TGTGCCAGTAGTATAGTTTTCGGGACAGGTAATTCACCCCTCCACTTT. Translation: CASSIVFGTGNSPLHF.

The rearrangement uses TRBV9 and TRBJ2-5; maybe TRBD2 (6 bases). The last part of the DNA fits TRBJ2-7 better; the J call may be wrong. Germline CDR1 and CDR2: SGDLS and YYNGEE. This CDR3 is 15 amino acids long. The CDR3 reads CASSVEAGQYYEQYF. The DNA of the CDR3 is TGTGCCAGCAGCGTAGAGGCGGGGCAGTACTACGAGCAGTACTTC.

The chain combines TRBV30 with TRBJ1-1, with 7 bases fitting TRBD1. The trim removed 5 bases at V and 0 bases at J, leaving 3 bases unmatched. This CDR3 has 13 amino acids. Germline loops: CDR1 GTSNPN, CDR2 SVGIG (reference sequence). In nucleotides, the CDR3 is TGTGCCTGGGGGACAGAAATGAACACTGAAGCTTTCTTT. Amino acid sequence: CAWGTEMNTEAFF.

This chain uses TRBV6-1 with TRBJ1-5, with D perhaps TRBD1 (5 bases). The germline CDR1 and CDR2 sequences are MNHNS and SASEGT. Trimming cost V 8 bases and J 2 bases, with 13 bases left between them. This CDR3 contains 14 residues. The CDR3 DNA reads as TGTGCCAGCCCTCCTGCGGGGGGCAATCAGCCCCAGCATTTT. This encodes CASPPAGGNQPQHF.

The genes are TRBV15 and TRBJ2-1, with D tentatively TRBD2 (5 bases). Trimming took off 2 bases at V and 5 bases at J, with 10 bases between the two ends. The CDR3 is 14 residues long. Germline V gives CDR1 LNHNV, CDR2 YYDKDF (reference sequence). CDR3 nucleotide sequence: TGTGCCACCAGCAGAACGGGATCCAACAATGAGCAGTTCTTC. It yields the protein CATSRTGSNNEQFF.

The gene calls are TRBV7-3 and TRBJ2-5; D is possibly TRBD1 (6 bases). The CDR3 runs to 15 residues. Per germline, CDR1 SGHTA and CDR2 FQGTGA. The V end was cut by 5 bases, the J end by 2 bases, with 15 bases between. In nucleotides, the CDR3 is TGTGCCAGCAGCCTCACCGGGACAACACAAGAGACCCAGTACTTC. It yields the protein CASSLTGTTQETQYF.

This clone was seen once. J is TRBJ2-1 and V is TRBV5-4; 10 bases are shared with TRBD2. This CDR3 spans 16 amino acids. Germline V CDR1 and CDR2: SGHNT, YYREEE (reference sequence). Germline trimming cut 3 bases from V and 8 bases from J; bases unmatched to any gene: 11. The CDR3 spells CASSSKLAGRKDEQFF. Written as DNA, the CDR3 is TGTGCCAGCAGCTCCAAACTAGCGGGGAGAAAAGATGAGCAGTTCTTC.

The chain is built from TRBV6-1 and TRBJ1-5, with TRBD1 matching over 7 bases. The ends lost 5 bases at V and 7 bases at J; junction bases unmatched: 11. Germline V gene sequence: CDR1 MNHNS, CDR2 SASEGT. The CDR3 totals 15 residues. CDR3: CASSQNRGVGQPQHF. The CDR3 DNA follows: TGTGCCAGCAGTCAAAACAGGGGCGTTGGGCAGCCCCAGCATTTT.

The chain uses TRBV9 and TRBJ2-3; no definite D call. The V and J ends lost 1 base and 1 base respectively, with 4 bases between them. CDR1 SGDLS and CDR2 YYNGEE come from the germline V gene. The CDR3 contains 13 residues. CDR3 nucleotide sequence: TGTGCCAGCAGCGTACTAGGCACAGATACGCAGTATTTT. It encodes CASSVLGTDTQYF.